The 29 T cell receptor beta chains presented below share a single source sample, sequenced in a study of blood T cell repertoires in COVID-19. Using immunoSEQ multiplex PCR, the repertoire was profiled, and TCRdb retains in-frame clones only, with some absent. This sample carries nearly 250,000 clones, roughly 86% of them seen once, and the ten largest clones take around 2.1%. The sample consisted of PBMCs or T cells enriched from blood (not recorded which). The receptors originated from a woman aged 45-59 years who had recovered from COVID-19.

The rearrangement joins TRBV27 to TRBJ1-5, with 9 bases matching TRBD1. Germline CDR1 reads MNHEY; CDR2 reads SMNVEV (reference sequence). Germline trimming cut 6 bases from V and 3 bases from J; bases unmatched to any gene: 12. The CDR3 is 17 residues long. The CDR3 region is CASRRFSGTGNNQPQHF. The DNA for the CDR3 is TGTGCCAGCAGACGATTTTCCGGGACAGGGAACAATCAGCCCCAGCATTTT.

The V and J genes are TRBV12-3 or TRBV12-4 and TRBJ1-5; D call uncertain. The CDR3 runs to 11 residues. Trimming took off 6 bases at V and 9 bases at J, with 9 bases between the two ends. The CDR3 nucleotides read TGTGCCAGCAGGAGTGGAGGGCCCCAGCATTTT. It codes for CASRSGGPQHF.

This clone was seen a handful of times. The rearrangement uses TRBV7-2 and TRBJ2-7; D is possibly TRBD1 (6 bases). Trimming took 5 bases from V and 0 from J, leaving 14 bases between them. The germline V gene has CDR1 SGHTA and CDR2 FQGNSA. This CDR3 contains 15 residues. CDR3 in DNA: TGTGCCAGCAGCGACTCCGGGACACCCTCCTACGAGCAGTACTTC. It yields the protein CASSDSGTPSYEQYF.

This chain links TRBV12-3 or TRBV12-4 with TRBJ1-1; D is undetermined. This CDR3 contains 11 residues. The V gene lost 4 bases and the J gene lost 8 bases, with 8 bases spanning the gap. The CDR3 sequence: CASSSLSEAFF. For the CDR3, the DNA is TGTGCCAGCAGTTCTCTATCCGAAGCTTTCTTT.

The count of this clone is one. The chain carries TRBV6-1 and TRBJ2-7; possible D gene TRBD1, 5 bases. This CDR3 spans 13 amino acids. V gave up 2 bases and J gave up 2 bases, with 7 bases separating them. Germline CDR1 reads MNHNS; CDR2 reads SASEGT. The CDR3 bases are TGTGCCAGCAGTGAACGGACAACCTACGAGCAGTACTTC. As protein: CASSERTTYEQYF.

This chain connects TRBV12-3 or TRBV12-4 to TRBJ1-1; D gene ambiguous. V lost 5 bases and J 3 bases, leaving 10 bases between the germline ends. The CDR3 extends over 13 amino acids. CDR3 DNA sequence: TGTGCCAGCAGTCTCCAGAGGTACACTGAAGCTTTCTTT. It yields the protein CASSLQRYTEAFF.

This clone came up a few times. The chain couples TRBV6-5 to TRBJ2-3; D remains unclear. V was clipped by 2 bases and J by 3 bases, with 9 bases between them. The CDR3 is 14 amino acids. Germline values: CDR1 MNHEY, CDR2 SVGAGI. In DNA, the CDR3 is TGTGCCAGCAGTTACCGCGACGGGACAGATACGCAGTATTTT. It yields the protein CASSYRDGTDTQYF.

V is TRBV2 and J is TRBJ2-7, with 7 bases identical to TRBD1. The CDR3 sequence is 15 residues long. The J segment lost 7 bases and the V segment lost 5 bases, leaving 14 bases of the junction unmatched. Germline lookup yields CDR1 SNHLY and CDR2 FYNNEI. The CDR3, as DNA: TGTGCCAGCAGTCCATCCGGGACAGACATATGGGAGCAGTACTTC. Residues: CASSPSGTDIWEQYF.

The CDR3 is CASRSGGDNEQFF. The CDR3 DNA reads as TGCGCCAGCAGAAGCGGGGGGGACAATGAGCAGTTCTTC. The chain combines TRBV5-1 with TRBJ2-1, with 10 bases identical to TRBD2. J lost 5 bases, V lost 5 bases, and 1 base had no gene match. This CDR3 contains 13 residues. The germline CDR1 and CDR2 sequences are SGHRS and YFSETQ. The variable domain in full, with the rest retrieved from reference TRBV5-1 and TRBJ2-1, is KAGVTQTPRYLIKTRGQQVTLSCSPISGHRSVSWYQQTPGQGLQFLFEYFSETQRNKGNFPGRFSGRQFSNSRSEMNVSTLELGDSALYLCASRSGGDNEQFFGPGTRLTVL.

This rearrangement joins TRBV12-3 or TRBV12-4 to TRBJ1-5, with D perhaps matching TRBD1 (5 bases). Trimming pared 3 bases from V and 3 bases from J, leaving 6 bases between. This CDR3 region has 13 residues. CDR3 region: CASSFRVNQPQHF. DNA for the CDR3: TGTGCCAGCAGTTTCAGGGTCAATCAGCCCCAGCATTTT.

The chain employs TRBV19 and TRBJ1-2; weak D call: TRBD1 (5 bases). The germline CDR1 and CDR2 sequences are LNHDA and SQIVND (reference sequence). The germline V and J ends were trimmed by 5 bases and 2 bases, with 12 bases remaining between them. CDR3 length equals 14 residues. CDR3 coding DNA: TGTGCCAGTAGTTTTCAGGACACGAACTATGGCTACACCTTC. This codes for CASSFQDTNYGYTF.

This clone was seen a few times. The chain recombines TRBV7-9 with TRBJ2-5; tentatively, D is TRBD2 (7 bases). CDR1 is SEHNR, CDR2 FQNEAQ, per germline (reference sequence). V dropped 5 bases and J dropped 5 bases, with 18 bases sitting between them. CDR3 length equals 15 residues. CDR3 in DNA: TGTGCCAGCAGCCATCGGCTGGGGGGGGCCGAGACCCAGTACTTC. As protein: CASSHRLGGAETQYF.

The V call is TRBV6-5, the J call TRBJ2-3, with D perhaps matching TRBD2 (5 bases). Germline CDR1 MNHEY, CDR2 SVGAGI. The CDR3 is 16 amino acids. V was shortened by 0 bases and J by 1 base, with 11 bases between the two germline ends. The CDR3 DNA is TGTGCCAGCAGTTACTCAGCAGCGGTAGGCACAGATACGCAGTATTTT. Translating gives CASSYSAAVGTDTQYF.

CDR3 amino acids: CASSLSPGTGGHEQYF. DNA of the CDR3: TGTGCCAGTAGTCTAAGCCCTGGGACAGGGGGCCACGAGCAGTACTTC. The chain recombines TRBV19 with TRBJ2-7, with TRBD1 matching 12 bases. With V trimmed by 5 bases and J by 5 bases, 10 bases remained unmatched. Germline CDR1 is LNHDA and CDR2 is SQIVND (reference sequence). The CDR3 is 16 amino acids.

The rearrangement uses TRBV18 and TRBJ2-1, with D possibly matching TRBD1 (5 bases). This CDR3 is built from 13 residues. Trimming pared 6 bases from V and 4 bases from J, leaving 10 bases between. Germline loops: CDR1 KGHSH, CDR2 LQKENI. The CDR3 DNA is TGTGCCAGCTCGAGAGACAGTTACAATGAGCAGTTCTTC. This codes for CASSRDSYNEQFF. Variable domain in full (rest from reference TRBV18 and TRBJ2-1): NAGVMQNPRHLVRRRGQEARLRCSPMKGHSHVYWYRQLPEEGLKFMVYLQKENIIDESGMPKERFSAEFPKEGPSILRIQQVVRGDSAAYFCASSRDSYNEQFFGPGTRLTVL.

The chain combines TRBV7-9 with TRBJ2-2, with 9 bases aligning to TRBD1. The germline V gene has CDR1 SEHNR and CDR2 FQNEAQ (reference sequence). J was trimmed by 2 bases and V by 5 bases; bases with no gene match: 6. This CDR3 has 16 residues. CDR3 coding DNA: TGTGCCAGCAGCGAGACAGGGGGAGTTAACACCGGGGAGCTGTTTTTT. It yields the protein CASSETGGVNTGELFF.

The CDR3 is CASSVVKEGRTRSSYNEQFF. In nucleotides, the CDR3 is TGTGCCAGCAGCGTAGTAAAAGAGGGTCGCACGAGAAGCTCCTACAATGAGCAGTTCTTC. This chain connects TRBV9 to TRBJ2-1; D is possibly TRBD2 (5 bases). The CDR3 loop spans 20 amino acids. V was pared by 0 bases and J by 0 bases, with 22 bases between. Looked up from germline, CDR1 is SGDLS and CDR2 is YYNGEE.

This rearrangement joins TRBV18 to TRBJ1-1, with D maybe TRBD1 (5 bases). CDR1 KGHSH and CDR2 LQKENI come from the germline V gene. The CDR3 extends over 15 amino acids. The V end was cut by 3 bases, the J end by 0 bases, with 11 bases between. The CDR3 region has the DNA TGTGCCAGCTCACCGACGGGACTTGTGAACACTGAAGCTTTCTTT. Encoded protein: CASSPTGLVNTEAFF.

The chain is built from TRBV7-2 and TRBJ2-7; possible D gene TRBD1, 6 bases. This CDR3 is 14 amino acids long. Trimming removed 3 bases at V and 2 bases at J, with 11 bases between. Germline CDR1 SGHTA, CDR2 FQGNSA. CDR3 DNA: TGTGCCAGCAGCTTGAGGACAGTTCCCTACGAGCAGTACTTC. Amino acid sequence: CASSLRTVPYEQYF.

This rearrangement joins TRBV3-1 (or the pseudogene TRBV3-2) to TRBJ1-2; no definite D call. Germline V gene lookup returns CDR1 LGHDT and CDR2 YNNKEL (reference sequence). CDR3 size: 13 residues. The V end was cut by 4 bases, the J end by 6 bases, with 12 bases between. For the CDR3, the DNA is TGTGCCAGCAGCCGCACGGTAGAGGATGGCTACACCTTC. Amino acid sequence: CASSRTVEDGYTF.

The chain uses TRBV3-1 (or the pseudogene TRBV3-2) and TRBJ1-1, with D unresolved. V lost 6 bases and J 4 bases, leaving 12 bases between the germline ends. The CDR3 runs to 13 residues. Germline values: CDR1 LGHDT, CDR2 YNNKEL (reference sequence). The CDR3 DNA reads TGTGCCAGCAGACTTAAGATTACCACTGAAGCTTTCTTT. It specifies CASRLKITTEAFF.

This clone came up once. The chain couples TRBV6-4 to TRBJ2-1; tentatively, D is TRBD2 (5 bases). The V and J ends lost 3 bases and 6 bases respectively, with 15 bases between them. The germline V gene encodes CDR1 MRHNA and CDR2 SNTAGT. CDR3 length equals 15 residues. The CDR3 sequence: CASSDQAGEPNEQFF. For the CDR3, the DNA is TGTGCCAGCAGTGATCAAGCCGGGGAACCCAATGAGCAGTTCTTC.

This chain uses TRBV5-1 with TRBJ1-2; D might be TRBD1 (5 bases). This CDR3 contains 13 residues. The V gene's germline CDR1 is SGHRS and CDR2 YFSETQ. V shed 0 bases and J shed 4 bases, with 7 bases lying between them. CDR3 nucleotide sequence: TGCGCCAGCAGCTTGGCGGGGGGCTATGGCTACACCTTC. It translates to CASSLAGGYGYTF.

This chain joins TRBV19 and TRBJ1-3; 7 nucleotides agree with TRBD1. The CDR3 totals 15 residues. Germline CDR1 is LNHDA and CDR2 is SQIVND (reference sequence). Trimming took 6 bases from V and 0 from J; bases not matched to a gene: 5. This CDR3 is CASSLGQDSGNTIYF. The CDR3, as DNA: TGTGCCAGTAGCCTCGGACAGGACTCTGGAAACACCATATATTTT.

The chain recombines TRBV5-4 with TRBJ1-2; 10 bases align to TRBD1. V shed 4 bases, J shed 3 bases, and the junction held 3 bases outside the gene matches. CDR3 length equals 14 residues. Germline CDR1 and CDR2: SGHNT and YYREEE (reference sequence). CDR3 loop: CASSLDRGDYGYTF. In DNA form, the CDR3 reads TGTGCCAGCAGCCTGGACAGGGGGGACTATGGCTACACCTTC.

The chain employs TRBV29-1 and TRBJ2-2; 7 bases fit TRBD2. J lost 3 bases, V lost 6 bases, and 4 bases had no gene match. This CDR3 has 13 amino acids. Germline lookup yields CDR1 SQVTM and CDR2 ANQGSEA. The CDR3 nucleotides read TGCAGCGTGGGGACTACCTACACCGGGGAGCTGTTTTTT. Amino acid sequence: CSVGTTYTGELFF.

The chain is built from TRBV6-4 and TRBJ1-1; TRBD1 matches 10 bases. Germline CDR1 MRHNA, CDR2 SNTAGT. J lost 4 bases, V lost 2 bases, and 7 bases had no gene match. The CDR3 sequence is 16 residues long. The CDR3 DNA is TGTGCCAGCAGTGACCGCGGGACAGGGGATGGCACTGAAGCTTTCTTT. This sequence encodes CASSDRGTGDGTEAFF.

CDR3: CASSIGGDRLDTQYF. CDR3 nucleotide sequence: TGTGCCAGCAGCATTGGAGGGGATAGGTTGGATACGCAGTATTTT. The rearrangement joins TRBV9 to TRBJ2-3; D may be TRBD2 (6 bases). V was trimmed by 4 bases and J by 6 bases, leaving 18 bases between them. Germline V gene sequence: CDR1 SGDLS, CDR2 YYNGEE. The CDR3 spans 15 residues.

This clone occurred once. V is TRBV9 and J is TRBJ1-1, with D possibly being TRBD1 (6 bases). V gave up 1 base and J gave up 4 bases, with 23 bases separating them. The CDR3 length is 18 residues. Germline-derived CDR1 and CDR2 are SGDLS and YYNGEE. The CDR3 region is CASSVPPRRGGKSTEAFF. CDR3 DNA: TGTGCCAGCAGCGTACCCCCCAGGAGGGGGGGGAAGTCCACTGAAGCTTTCTTT.